This T cell receptor (beta chain) appears in the sequencing data of a study of identical twins. With 0 bases clipped from V and 7 bases from J, the junction kept 7 bases outside the gene matches. This CDR3 comprises 15 residues. Healthy Caucasian individuals made up all the donors. In its sample, this clonotype was seen a few times. The authors used template switching to add a universal primer site and gave cDNA unique molecular identifiers. TCRdb re-called the 5' RACE reads through MiXCR, storing one row per CDR3 protein. The data hold more than 200,000 distinct CDR3 sequences, with more than 12% observed a single time.

The sequence derives from a woman younger than 35 in good health. The J gene is TRBJ1-2, the V gene TRBV12-3 or TRBV12-4; 8 bases map to TRBD1. Material: memory (CD45RO+) T cells sorted from blood. The CDR3 DNA follows: TGTGCCAGCAGTTTAGCTGTGACAGGGGTTGGTGGCTACACCTTC. This translates into CASSLAVTGVGGYTF.